This TCR beta chain derives from a study of CXCR3-negative and CXCR3-positive naive CD8 T cells. In preparing the TRB cDNA libraries, 5' RACE with UMI labels was used. TCRdb re-called the 5' RACE reads; one entry per CDR3 protein, DNA not given. The sample has some 150,000 distinct CDR3 sequences. Overall study results and limits: High diversity, comparable across both naive subsets, contrasted with much lower diversity in memory CD8+ cells. Most assays were run on fresh PBMCs (CXCR3 expression partially decreased after cryopreservation). For naive cells, CXCR3-negative and CXCR3-positive subsets had similar TRBV-TRBJ usage; for memory cells, usage differed. TRB CDR3 hydrophobicity was greater in CXCR3-positive naive cells than in CXCR3-negative naive cells.

CD8+ T cell subsets were each sorted in triplicate, about 330,000 cells apiece. In the case of this clonotype: Its antigen is undetermined.

In germline, CDR1 is MDHEN, CDR2 SYDVKM. CDR3 length: 14 amino acids. Sample: naive CXCR3+ CD8+ T cells from blood. Subset given: CD45RO-CCR7+CD27+CD95- naive CD8+ T cells expressing CXCR3 (TNR3+). This TCR derives from a human donor in good health. Some clones in this sample may be carry-over from other donors' samples. This chain joins TRBV28 and TRBJ1-1; TCRdb lists TRBD1, though no DNA is available to test this call. CDR3 residues: CASRYHRVPTEAFF.